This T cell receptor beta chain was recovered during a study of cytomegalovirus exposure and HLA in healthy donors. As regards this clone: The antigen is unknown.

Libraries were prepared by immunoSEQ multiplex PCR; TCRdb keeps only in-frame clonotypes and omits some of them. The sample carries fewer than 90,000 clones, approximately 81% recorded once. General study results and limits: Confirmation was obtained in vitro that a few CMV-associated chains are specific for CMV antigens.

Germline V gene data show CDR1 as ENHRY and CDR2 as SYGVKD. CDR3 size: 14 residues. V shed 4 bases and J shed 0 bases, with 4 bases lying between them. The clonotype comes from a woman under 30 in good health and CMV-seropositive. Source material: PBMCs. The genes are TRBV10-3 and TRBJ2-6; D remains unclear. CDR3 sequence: CAISGDSGANVLTF. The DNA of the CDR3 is TGTGCCATCAGTGGAGACTCTGGGGCCAACGTCCTGACTTTC.